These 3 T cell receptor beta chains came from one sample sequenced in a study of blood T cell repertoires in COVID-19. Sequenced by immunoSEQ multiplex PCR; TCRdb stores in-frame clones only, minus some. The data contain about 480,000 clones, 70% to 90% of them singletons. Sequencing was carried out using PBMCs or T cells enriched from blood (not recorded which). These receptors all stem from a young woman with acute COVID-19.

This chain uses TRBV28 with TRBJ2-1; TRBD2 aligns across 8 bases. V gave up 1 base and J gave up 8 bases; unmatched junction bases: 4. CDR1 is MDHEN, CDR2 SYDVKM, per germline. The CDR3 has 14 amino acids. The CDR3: CASSLFRRGDEQFF. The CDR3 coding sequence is TGTGCCAGCAGTTTATTCCGGCGGGGGGATGAGCAGTTCTTC.

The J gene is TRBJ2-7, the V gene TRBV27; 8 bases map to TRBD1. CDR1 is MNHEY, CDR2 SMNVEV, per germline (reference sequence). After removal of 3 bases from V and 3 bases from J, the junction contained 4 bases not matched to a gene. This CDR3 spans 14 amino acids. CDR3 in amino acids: CASSFRQGLYEQYF. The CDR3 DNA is TGTGCCAGCAGTTTTCGACAGGGGCTCTACGAGCAGTACTTC.

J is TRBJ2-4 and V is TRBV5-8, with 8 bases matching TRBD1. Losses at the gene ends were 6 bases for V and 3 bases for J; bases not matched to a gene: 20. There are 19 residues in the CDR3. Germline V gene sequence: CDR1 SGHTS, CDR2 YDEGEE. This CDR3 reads CASNRGDRNRVQGKNIQYF. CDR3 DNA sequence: TGTGCCAGCAACAGGGGGGATAGGAACAGGGTCCAGGGCAAAAACATTCAGTACTTC.